This T cell receptor (beta chain) was profiled in a study of graft-versus-host responses after intestinal transplantation (dated by TCRdb to the early 2020s). Notes on the research overall: The transplants that recipients got were multivisceral, liver-intestinal, or isolated intestinal. All recipients received anti-thymocyte globulin induction followed by maintenance tacrolimus and steroids for approximately 3 years. After intestinal transplantation, graft-versus-host and host-versus-graft alloreactive T cell clones in the graft, circulation and bone marrow were tracked using bulk TCR-beta CDR3 sequencing. Alloreactive clones were identified by sequencing pre-transplant mixed lymphocyte reaction products and comparing these products with unstimulated pre-transplant donor and recipient T cells. The cohort enrolled some 25 intestinal transplant recipients including one retransplant, and a few patients lacking pretransplant specimens were excluded. A peak of at least 4% donor T cells among recipient peripheral blood mononuclear cells was the definition used for donor T cell macrochimerism. Rather than going through the commercial service, samples from three later patients were sequenced in-house on an Illumina MiSeq and processed with MiXCR.

The library was produced with the immunoSEQ multiplex PCR assay. In most patients, genomic DNA was isolated using the Qiagen DNeasy Blood and Tissue Kit and sent frozen to Adaptive Biotechnologies for TCR sequencing. Adaptive Biotechnologies carried out high-throughput TCR-beta CDR3 sequencing of genomic DNA for most patients. The published analysis was carried out like this. Adaptive's ImmunoSEQ software supplied the TCR sequencing data for 18 patients, while MiXCR and VDJtools were used to process a few other patients. To correct CD4 versus CD8 sorting errors, any sequence found in both subsets at a frequency ratio below 5:1 was removed. CDR3 nucleotide sequences shared by donor and recipient were removed because the origin of these sequences could not be assigned. To be classed as alloreactive, a clone needed at least 2-fold expansion over unstimulated cells and a minimum CFSE-low frequency of 0.002% (template counts) or 0.001% (read counts). A clone was considered mappable if detected in the sequenced pre-transplant spleen, lymph node, or MLR CFSE-low populations of the donor or recipient. Cumulative frequency of alloreactive clones was calculated as a percentage of all sequences weighted by copy number. The immuneACCESS repertoire file appears here via TCRdb, limited to in-frame rearrangements. These files lack a portion of the clones; in checked studies, under half of the deficit traces to unresolved V genes, and the cause of the others is not known. V and J calls and clone size are as listed in that table; D and trimming were resolved from the DNA. The sample profile shows 60,000 to 65,000 clones; approximately 90% of them were found once. The leading ten clones occupy roughly 1.5% of the sample.

Overall results and qualifications from the work: GvH clones were found in recipient bone marrow, and some of the GvH clones appeared earlier in ileal mucosa or blood, which is consistent with an intestinal mucosal origin. Early after transplant, declines in HvG clones were associated with peak levels of circulating GvH clones. The conclusions were limited by the relatively low number and heterogeneity of the intestinal transplant patients. In the allografts of patients with donor T cell macrochimerism, GvH to HvG T cell clonal ratios were high.

This clone has a handful of counts. This clone's antigen is unknown. Base qualities are not provided; no much larger clone lies one nucleotide away. Sequences GTSNPN (CDR1) and SVGIG (CDR2) are obtained from the germline V gene (reference sequence). The CDR3 measures 14 amino acids from cysteine to phenylalanine. CDR3 DNA only is kept here, 42 bases in frame from base 1. The V end loses 2 bases and the J end loses 2 bases, and a stretch of 10 bases separates them. The time point label, read with the paper, signifies: cells obtained before transplantation from donor or recipient. CD3+CD4+ and CD3+CD8+ populations were FACS-sorted from unstimulated pre-transplant donor and recipient cells taken from spleen or lymph nodes.

The V gene is TRBV30 and the J gene is TRBJ1-5; matching of 5 bases hints at TRBD1 as the D gene. This TCR came from a human donor who was the organ donor for an intestinal transplant. This material consisted of unstimulated CD8+ T cells sorted from spleen or lymph node cells, taken before transplant. The nucleotide sequence reads as follows: TGTGCCTGGAGTACGGGGGTGGGCAATCAGCCCCAGCATTTT. This sequence encodes CAWSTGVGNQPQHF. With the rest looked up from the reference TRBV30 and TRBJ1-5 genes rather than sequenced, the full variable domain is SQTIHQWPATLVQPVGSPLSLECTVEGTSNPNLYWYRQAAGRGLQLLFYSVGIGQISSEVPQNLSASRPQDRQFILSSKKLLLSDSGFYLCAWSTGVGNQPQHFGDGTRLSIL.